Below, 31 T cell receptor beta chains from the same sample are listed, as sequenced in a study of blood T cell repertoires in COVID-19. Assay: immunoSEQ multiplex PCR; the TCRdb copy retains only in-frame clones and omits some. This sample yields 200,000 to 300,000 clones, of which approximately 84% are seen a single time; 3.5% to 4.5% belongs to the top ten. Sequenced material: peripheral blood. The receptors originated from a man in his fifties with acute or convalescent COVID-19.

The gene calls are TRBV6-5 and TRBJ2-7; the D is unclear. The CDR3 sequence is 12 residues long. Trimming removed 6 bases from V and 5 bases from J, with 11 bases in between. Germline CDR1 reads MNHEY; CDR2 reads SVGAGI. The CDR3 sequence: CASRRQSHEQYF. The CDR3 DNA is TGTGCCAGCAGGCGGCAGTCCCACGAGCAGTACTTC.

V usage is TRBV20-1 and J usage is TRBJ1-2, with D possibly being TRBD1 (6 bases). This CDR3 has 15 amino acids. Trimming cost V 3 bases and J 5 bases, with 19 bases left between them. Germline V gene sequence: CDR1 DFQATT, CDR2 SNEGSKA (reference sequence). Here the CDR3 DNA reads TGCAGTGCTAGTGAGGGGTCAGGGGCCACTTATGGCTACACCTTC. It specifies CSASEGSGATYGYTF.

The V gene is TRBV10-3, the J gene TRBJ2-1; tentative D call: TRBD2 (6 bases). The CDR3 spans 17 residues. V was trimmed by 7 bases and J by 0 bases, leaving 19 bases between them. Germline loops: CDR1 ENHRY, CDR2 SYGVKD. The CDR3 is CAIILTTSLSSYNEQFF. CDR3 sequence (DNA): TGTGCCATCATTCTAACAACTAGCCTAAGCTCCTACAATGAGCAGTTCTTC.

This rearrangement joins TRBV6-1 to TRBJ2-3; the match to TRBD1 covers 8 bases. The CDR3 has 17 residues. The ends lost 3 bases at V and 2 bases at J; junction bases unmatched: 10. Germline V gives CDR1 MNHNS, CDR2 SASEGT. CDR3 DNA sequence: TGTGCCAGCAGTGATAGACAGGGGCCCTTCCTCACAGATACGCAGTATTTT. Encoded protein: CASSDRQGPFLTDTQYF.

This clone was seen a few times. V usage is TRBV19 and J usage is TRBJ1-5; D unresolved. Germline V gene lookup returns CDR1 LNHDA and CDR2 SQIVND (reference sequence). V lost 4 bases to trimming and J lost 7 bases, with 11 bases between them. This CDR3 spans 13 amino acids. Here the CDR3 DNA reads TGTGCCAGTAGTAAATTGGGCCCGCAGCCCCAGCATTTT. Translated, it gives CASSKLGPQPQHF. The variable domain in full, completed from reference TRBV19 and TRBJ1-5, reads DGGITQSPKYLFRKEGQNVTLSCEQNLNHDAMYWYRQDPGQGLRLIYYSQIVNDFQKGDIAEGYSVSREKKESFPLTVTSAQKNPTAFYLCASSKLGPQPQHFGDGTRLSIL.

The chain couples TRBV5-1 to TRBJ2-4; possible D gene TRBD2, 6 bases. This CDR3 spans 16 amino acids. From germline, CDR1 is SGHRS and CDR2 YFSETQ. Deletions cut 0 bases from V and 3 bases from J, with 13 bases between. The CDR3 coding sequence is TGCGCCAGCAGCTTGGAAGGGGCGCGGGGCAAAAACATTCAGTACTTC. Translating gives CASSLEGARGKNIQYF.

The chain combines TRBV9 with TRBJ1-2; 11 nucleotides agree with TRBD1. Germline CDR1 reads SGDLS; CDR2 reads YYNGEE. CDR3 size: 15 residues. V gave up 4 bases and J gave up 4 bases; unmatched junction bases: 6. The CDR3 sequence: CASSLWTGGIYGYTF. For the CDR3, the DNA is TGTGCCAGCAGCTTATGGACAGGGGGCATCTATGGCTACACCTTC. Full variable domain (remainder filled in from reference TRBV9 and TRBJ1-2): DSGVTQTPKHLITATGQRVTLRCSPRSGDLSVYWYQQSLDQGLQFLIQYYNGEERAKGNILERFSAQQFPDLHSELNLSSLELGDSALYFCASSLWTGGIYGYTFGSGTRLTVV.

V gene TRBV19 combines with J gene TRBJ2-7; TRBD1 matches 8 bases. Losses at the gene ends were 5 bases for V and 4 bases for J; bases not matched to a gene: 10. Germline V lookup: CDR1 LNHDA, CDR2 SQIVND (reference sequence). The CDR3 is 15 residues long. As DNA, the CDR3 is TGTGCCAGTAGTTCCGGAACAGGGGGATCATACGAGCAGTACTTC. Its translation: CASSSGTGGSYEQYF.

The rearrangement links TRBV6-2 or TRBV6-3 to TRBJ2-3; a possible D gene is TRBD2 (7 bases). The CDR3 sequence is 15 residues long. In germline, CDR1 is MNHEY, CDR2 SVGEGT. V dropped 5 bases and J dropped 1 base, with 13 bases sitting between them. The CDR3: CASSEGGLRTDTQYF. CDR3 in DNA: TGTGCCAGCAGTGAGGGGGGGCTTCGCACAGATACGCAGTATTTT.

The J gene is TRBJ1-2, the V gene TRBV10-2; D is perhaps TRBD1 (5 bases). The CDR3 has 14 amino acids. Germline V gives CDR1 WSHSY, CDR2 SAAADI. With 0 bases removed from V and 5 bases from J, the gap between germline ends came to 10 bases. CDR3 sequence: CASSESPGVYGYTF. The CDR3, as DNA: TGCGCCAGCAGTGAGTCCCCGGGGGTTTATGGCTACACCTTC.

The chain joins TRBV4-1 to TRBJ1-5; D not resolved. There are 16 residues in the CDR3. Germline V gene lookup returns CDR1 MGHRA and CDR2 YSYEKL. Trimming removed 0 bases at V and 7 bases at J, with 16 bases between. CDR3 loop: CASSQDIPIIGQPQHF. The CDR3 DNA reads as TGCGCCAGCAGCCAAGACATCCCAATAATTGGCCAGCCCCAGCATTTT.

The rearrangement joins TRBV6-1 to TRBJ2-7; a possible D gene is TRBD1 (6 bases). The CDR3 is made up of 13 amino acids. The ends were cut back, 1 base at V and 6 bases at J, with 10 bases in the middle. The V gene's germline CDR1 is MNHNS and CDR2 SASEGT. In DNA, the CDR3 is TGTGCCAGCAGTGAAGGGACAGCGAGCGAGCAGTACTTC. Translated, it gives CASSEGTASEQYF.

This clone turned up a few times. The V gene is TRBV27, the J gene TRBJ1-1; D is ambiguous. Germline V gene sequence: CDR1 MNHEY, CDR2 SMNVEV (reference sequence). The CDR3 consists of 13 residues. The V gene lost 5 bases and the J gene lost 9 bases, with 16 bases spanning the gap. This CDR3 is CASSTRGRFKAFF. CDR3 nucleotides: TGTGCCAGCAGTACGAGAGGGAGATTCAAAGCTTTCTTT.

This clone was recorded a few times. This chain uses TRBV27 with TRBJ2-3, with D unclear. This CDR3 is 13 amino acids long. V gave up 3 bases and J gave up 0 bases, with 4 bases separating them. The V gene's germline CDR1 is MNHEY and CDR2 SMNVEV (reference sequence). CDR3: CASSLTSTDTQYF. For the CDR3, the DNA is TGTGCCAGCAGTTTGACTAGCACAGATACGCAGTATTTT.

This clone turned up a few times. The chain joins TRBV19 to TRBJ2-3, with TRBD1 matching 10 bases. Trimming removed 5 bases from V and 4 bases from J; junction bases left unmatched: 6. The germline V gene has CDR1 LNHDA and CDR2 SQIVND (reference sequence). This CDR3 spans 15 amino acids. CDR3 amino acids: CASSLTGTGADTQYF. Here the CDR3 DNA reads TGTGCCAGTAGTCTTACCGGGACAGGGGCAGATACGCAGTATTTT. Combining the CDR3 with reference TRBV19 and TRBJ2-3 gives the whole variable domain DGGITQSPKYLFRKEGQNVTLSCEQNLNHDAMYWYRQDPGQGLRLIYYSQIVNDFQKGDIAEGYSVSREKKESFPLTVTSAQKNPTAFYLCASSLTGTGADTQYFGPGTRLTVL.

This chain uses TRBV9 with TRBJ1-5; possibly TRBD1 for D (5 bases). There are 14 residues in the CDR3. V lost 0 bases and J lost 5, with 9 bases in between. Germline CDR1 and CDR2: SGDLS and YYNGEE. CDR3 protein: CASSVATDDQPQHF. CDR3 nucleotides: TGTGCCAGCAGCGTAGCGACAGATGATCAGCCCCAGCATTTT.

The V and J genes are TRBV5-1 and TRBJ1-4, with 7 bases lining up with TRBD1. Germline CDR1 reads SGHRS; CDR2 reads YFSETQ. The junction had 2 bases not matched to a gene; V was cut back by 0 bases and J by 12 bases. This CDR3 contains 12 residues. The CDR3 bases are TGCGCCAGCAGCTTGGAGGGACAGCAACTGTTTTTT. Its protein is CASSLEGQQLFF.

The chain links TRBV10-1 to TRBJ1-1; D is uncertain. Trimming cost V 6 bases and J 1 base, with 9 bases left between them. CDR3 length equals 13 residues. Per germline, CDR1 WNHNN and CDR2 SYGVQD (reference sequence). In DNA form, the CDR3 reads TGCGCCAGCAGAGGCGGGGAGAACACTGAAGCTTTCTTT. It translates to CASRGGENTEAFF.

The gene calls are TRBV13 and TRBJ2-1; 8 bases fit TRBD1. With 3 bases clipped from V and 3 bases from J, the junction kept 7 bases outside the gene matches. The CDR3 is 16 amino acids. Germline V gene lookup returns CDR1 PRHDT and CDR2 FYEKMQ (reference sequence). For the CDR3, the DNA is TGTGCCAGCAGCTTCCGGGTGACAGGGGACTACAATGAGCAGTTCTTC. This gives the protein CASSFRVTGDYNEQFF.

V gene TRBV5-1 combines with J gene TRBJ2-5; 8 positions agree with TRBD2. Per germline, CDR1 SGHRS and CDR2 YFSETQ. Germline trimming cut 5 bases from V and 0 bases from J; bases unmatched to any gene: 6. The CDR3 is 15 amino acids. CDR3 DNA sequence: TGCGCCAGCAGGGTTAGCGGGGAGTACCAAGAGACCCAGTACTTC. Its protein product is CASRVSGEYQETQYF.

CDR3 bases: TGTGCCATCAGTGACGCAACCGGGACAGAAGAAAAACTGTTTTTT. Translation gives CAISDATGTEEKLFF. This chain links TRBV10-3 with TRBJ1-4; 7 bases are a match to TRBD1. CDR3 length: 15 residues. CDR1 and CDR2 from the germline V gene are ENHRY and SYGVKD. Trimming removed 3 bases from V and 8 bases from J; junction bases left unmatched: 9.

The rearrangement joins TRBV19 to TRBJ2-5; TRBD2 aligns across 7 bases. Germline CDR1 and CDR2: LNHDA and SQIVND (reference sequence). Unmatched junction bases numbered 16, after V lost 6 bases and J lost 3 bases. The CDR3 is 17 residues long. CDR3 region: CASSHLDPGLREETQYF. The DNA of the CDR3 is TGTGCCAGTAGCCACTTGGATCCGGGACTAAGGGAAGAGACCCAGTACTTC.

The chain carries TRBV28 and TRBJ2-7; possible D gene TRBD1, 5 bases. Germline V gene lookup returns CDR1 MDHEN and CDR2 SYDVKM. The CDR3 totals 13 residues. Trimming removed 6 bases at V and 2 bases at J, with 11 bases between. CDR3 loop: CASRDDSAYEQYF. The CDR3 bases are TGTGCCAGCAGAGATGACAGTGCCTACGAGCAGTACTTC.

V and J are TRBV25-1 and TRBJ2-1, with TRBD2 matching over 12 bases. CDR3 length: 18 residues. Per germline, CDR1 MGHDK and CDR2 SYGVNS. V shed 5 bases, J shed 7 bases, and the junction held 15 bases outside the gene matches. CDR3 loop: CASSSSDEGLAGINEQFF. The CDR3 bases are TGTGCCAGCAGTAGTTCTGACGAAGGACTAGCGGGAATTAATGAGCAGTTCTTC.

This clone appeared once. The chain combines TRBV19 with TRBJ1-1, with TRBD1 matching 7 bases. With 8 bases clipped from V and 0 bases from J, the junction kept 6 bases outside the gene matches. Germline V gives CDR1 LNHDA, CDR2 SQIVND (reference sequence). This CDR3 comprises 14 residues. CDR3 DNA: TGTGCCAGTCTGCGGACAGGCATGAACACTGAAGCTTTCTTT. Protein sequence: CASLRTGMNTEAFF.

This sequence joins TRBV11-2 and TRBJ1-1, with a weak D call TRBD1 (6 bases). Germline V gene lookup returns CDR1 SGHAT and CDR2 FQNNGV. The CDR3 covers 15 residues. The V and J ends lost 6 bases and 0 bases respectively, with 14 bases between them. CDR3 DNA: TGTGCCAGCAGTCCCGCGACAGGAGTGAACACTGAAGCTTTCTTT. Protein sequence: CASSPATGVNTEAFF.

The chain links TRBV6-9 to TRBJ2-2, with 7 bases that match TRBD1. CDR3 length equals 16 residues. V lost 2 bases and J lost 4; bases outside the gene matches: 7. Germline CDR1 MNHGY, CDR2 SVAAGI. The CDR3 protein is CASSYRQGRTTGELFF. CDR3 nucleotide sequence: TGTGCCAGCAGTTATCGACAGGGACGGACCACCGGGGAGCTGTTTTTT.

This chain uses TRBV7-9 with TRBJ2-2; tentative D call: TRBD1 (6 bases). The germline V gene encodes CDR1 SEHNR and CDR2 FQNEAQ (reference sequence). V lost 2 bases, J lost 3 bases, and 13 bases lay in between. The CDR3 sequence is 16 residues long. In nucleotides, the CDR3 is TGTGCCAGCAGCTTATCACAGGGTTGGGACACCGGGGAGCTGTTTTTT. Amino acid sequence: CASSLSQGWDTGELFF.

The chain links TRBV29-1 to TRBJ2-7; 11 positions agree with TRBD1. Germline CDR1 SQVTM, CDR2 ANQGSEA. Trimming cost V 6 bases and J 6 bases; bases outside gene matches: 4. The CDR3 covers 12 residues. The CDR3 DNA sequence: TGCAGCGTATCGGGACAGGGGGGCGAGCAGTACTTC. It is translated as CSVSGQGGEQYF.

This clone was detected only once. This chain uses TRBV9 with TRBJ2-2; D perhaps matches TRBD2 (5 bases). The CDR3 contains 12 residues. Trimming took off 2 bases at V and 7 bases at J, with 6 bases between the two ends. Germline CDR1 SGDLS, CDR2 YYNGEE. The CDR3 is CASSVGDGELFF. In DNA form, the CDR3 reads TGTGCCAGCAGCGTGGGAGACGGGGAGCTGTTTTTT. The full variable domain, its missing parts supplied by reference TRBV9 and TRBJ2-2, is DSGVTQTPKHLITATGQRVTLRCSPRSGDLSVYWYQQSLDQGLQFLIQYYNGEERAKGNILERFSAQQFPDLHSELNLSSLELGDSALYFCASSVGDGELFFGEGSRLTVL.

The chain employs TRBV5-4 and TRBJ2-7, with TRBD1 identical over 10 bases. V was clipped by 4 bases and J by 3 bases; unmatched bases: 4. The CDR3 has 14 amino acids. Germline assignment: CDR1 SGHNT and CDR2 YYREEE (reference sequence). CDR3 coding DNA: TGTGCCAGCAGCCAGGACAGGGGGGGCTACGAGCAGTACTTC. Residues: CASSQDRGGYEQYF.